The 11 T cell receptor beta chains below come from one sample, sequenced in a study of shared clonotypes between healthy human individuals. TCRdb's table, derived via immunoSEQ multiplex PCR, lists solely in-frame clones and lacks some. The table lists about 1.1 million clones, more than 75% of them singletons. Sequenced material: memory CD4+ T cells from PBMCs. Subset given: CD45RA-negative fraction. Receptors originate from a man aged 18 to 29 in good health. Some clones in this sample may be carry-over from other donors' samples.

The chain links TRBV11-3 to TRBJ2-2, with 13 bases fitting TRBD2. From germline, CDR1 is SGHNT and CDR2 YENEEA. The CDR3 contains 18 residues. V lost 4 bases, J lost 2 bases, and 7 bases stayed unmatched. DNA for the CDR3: TGTGCCAGCAGCTACACGGGACTAGCGGGGTACAACACCGGGGAGCTGTTTTTT. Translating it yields CASSYTGLAGYNTGELFF.

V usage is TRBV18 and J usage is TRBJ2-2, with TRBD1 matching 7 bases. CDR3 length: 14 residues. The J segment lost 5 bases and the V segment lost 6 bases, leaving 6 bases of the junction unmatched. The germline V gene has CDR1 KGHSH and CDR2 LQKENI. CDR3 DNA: TGTGCCAGCTCGCGCACAGGGGTAACCGGGGAGCTGTTTTTT. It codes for CASSRTGVTGELFF.

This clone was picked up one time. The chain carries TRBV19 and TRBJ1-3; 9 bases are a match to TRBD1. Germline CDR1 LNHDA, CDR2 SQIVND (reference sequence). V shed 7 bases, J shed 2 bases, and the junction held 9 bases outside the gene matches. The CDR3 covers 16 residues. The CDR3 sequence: CASTLVGTGTGNTIYF. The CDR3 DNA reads TGTGCCAGTACCTTAGTAGGGACAGGGACTGGAAACACCATATATTTT.

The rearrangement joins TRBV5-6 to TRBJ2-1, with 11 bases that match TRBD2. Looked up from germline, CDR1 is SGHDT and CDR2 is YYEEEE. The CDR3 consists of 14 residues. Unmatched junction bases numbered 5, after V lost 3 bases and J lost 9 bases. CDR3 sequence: CASSWSGLAAEQFF. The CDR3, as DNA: TGTGCCAGCAGCTGGTCGGGACTAGCGGCTGAGCAGTTCTTC.

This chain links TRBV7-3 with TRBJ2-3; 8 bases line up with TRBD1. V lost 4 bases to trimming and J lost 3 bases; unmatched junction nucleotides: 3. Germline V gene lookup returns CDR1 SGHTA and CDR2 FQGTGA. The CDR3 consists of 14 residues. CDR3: CASSYRQGTDTQYF. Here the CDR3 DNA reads TGTGCCAGCAGCTACCGACAGGGGACAGATACGCAGTATTTT. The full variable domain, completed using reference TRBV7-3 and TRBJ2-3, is GAGVSQTPSNKVTEKGKYVELRCDPISGHTALYWYRQSLGQGPEFLIYFQGTGAADDSGLPNDRFFAVRPEGSVSTLKIQRTERGDSAVYLCASSYRQGTDTQYFGPGTRLTVL.

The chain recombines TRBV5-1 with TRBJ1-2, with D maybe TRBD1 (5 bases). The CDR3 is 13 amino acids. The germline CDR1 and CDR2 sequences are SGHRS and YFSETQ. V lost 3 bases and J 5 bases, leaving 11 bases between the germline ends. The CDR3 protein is CASSSGGLYGYTF. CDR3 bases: TGCGCCAGCAGCTCCGGGGGGTTATATGGCTACACCTTC.

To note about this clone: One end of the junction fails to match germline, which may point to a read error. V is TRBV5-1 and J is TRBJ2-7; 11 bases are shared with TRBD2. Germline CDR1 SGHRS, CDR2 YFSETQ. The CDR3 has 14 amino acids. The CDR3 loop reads CASSLGTSGLDHNF. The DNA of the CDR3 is TGCGCCAGCAGCTTGGGGACTAGCGGGCTGGATCATAACTTC.

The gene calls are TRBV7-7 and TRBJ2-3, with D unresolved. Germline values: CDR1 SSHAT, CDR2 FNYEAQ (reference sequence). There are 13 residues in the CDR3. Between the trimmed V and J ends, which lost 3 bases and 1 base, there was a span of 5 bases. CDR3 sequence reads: CASSFRGTDTQYF. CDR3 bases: TGTGCCAGCAGCTTTCGAGGCACAGATACGCAGTATTTT.

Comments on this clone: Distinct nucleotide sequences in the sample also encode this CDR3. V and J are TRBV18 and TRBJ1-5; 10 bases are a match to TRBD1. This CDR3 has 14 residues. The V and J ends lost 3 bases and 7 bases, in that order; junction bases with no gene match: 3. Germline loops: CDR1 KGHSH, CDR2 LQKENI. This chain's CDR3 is CASSPGTGEQPQHF. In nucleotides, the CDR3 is TGTGCCAGCTCACCCGGGACAGGGGAGCAGCCCCAGCATTTT. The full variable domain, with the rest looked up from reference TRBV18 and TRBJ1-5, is NAGVMQNPRHLVRRRGQEARLRCSPMKGHSHVYWYRQLPEEGLKFMVYLQKENIIDESGMPKERFSAEFPKEGPSILRIQQVVRGDSAAYFCASSPGTGEQPQHFGDGTRLSIL.

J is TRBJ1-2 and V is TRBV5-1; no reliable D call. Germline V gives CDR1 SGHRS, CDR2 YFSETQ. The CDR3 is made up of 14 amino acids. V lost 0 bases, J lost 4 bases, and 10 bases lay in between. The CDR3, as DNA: TGCGCCAGCAGCTTGGCCGCCAGCTTCTATGGCTACACCTTC. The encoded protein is CASSLAASFYGYTF.

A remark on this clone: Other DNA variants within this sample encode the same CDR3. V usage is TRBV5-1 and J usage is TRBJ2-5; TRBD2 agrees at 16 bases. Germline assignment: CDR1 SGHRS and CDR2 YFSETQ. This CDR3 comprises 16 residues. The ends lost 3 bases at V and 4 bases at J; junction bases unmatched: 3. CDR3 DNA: TGCGCCAGCAGCTCGGGACTAGCGGGAGGGGGAGAGACCCAGTACTTC. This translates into CASSSGLAGGGETQYF.